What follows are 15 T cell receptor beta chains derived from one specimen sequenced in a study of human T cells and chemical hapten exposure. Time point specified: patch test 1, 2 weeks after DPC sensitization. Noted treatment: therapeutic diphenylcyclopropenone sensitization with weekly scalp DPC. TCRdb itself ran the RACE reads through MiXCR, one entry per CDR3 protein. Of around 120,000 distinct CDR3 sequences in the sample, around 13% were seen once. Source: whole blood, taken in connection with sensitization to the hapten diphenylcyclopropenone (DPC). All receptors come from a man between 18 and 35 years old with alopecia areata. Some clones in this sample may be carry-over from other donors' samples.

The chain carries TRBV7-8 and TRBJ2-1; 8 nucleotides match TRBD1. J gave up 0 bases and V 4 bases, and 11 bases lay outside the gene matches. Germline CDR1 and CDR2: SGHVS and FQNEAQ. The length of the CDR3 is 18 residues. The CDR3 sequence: CASSSPVGQGTSYNEQFF. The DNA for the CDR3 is TGTGCCAGCAGCTCCCCGGTTGGACAGGGTACCTCCTACAATGAGCAGTTCTTC.

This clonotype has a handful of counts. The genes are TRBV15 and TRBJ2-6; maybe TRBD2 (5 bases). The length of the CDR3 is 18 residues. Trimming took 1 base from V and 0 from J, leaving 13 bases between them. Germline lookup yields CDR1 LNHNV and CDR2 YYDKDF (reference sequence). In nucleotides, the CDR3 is TGTGCCACCAGCAGAGGCCGCGGTCGGGGCTCTGGGGCCAACGTCCTGACTTTC. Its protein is CATSRGRGRGSGANVLTF.

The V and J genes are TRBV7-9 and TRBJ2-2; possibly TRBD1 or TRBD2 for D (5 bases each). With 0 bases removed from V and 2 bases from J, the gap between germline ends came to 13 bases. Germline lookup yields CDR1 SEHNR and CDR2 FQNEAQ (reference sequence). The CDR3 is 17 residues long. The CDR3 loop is CASSLARGRTNTGELFF. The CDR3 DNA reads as TGTGCCAGCAGCTTAGCGAGGGGCCGGACAAACACCGGGGAGCTGTTTTTT. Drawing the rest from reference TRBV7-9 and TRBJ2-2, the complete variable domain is DTGVSQNPRHKITKRGQNVTFRCDPISEHNRLYWYRQTLGQGPEFLTYFQNEAQLEKSRLLSDRFSAERPKGSFSTLEIQRTEQGDSAMYLCASSLARGRTNTGELFFGEGSRLTVL.

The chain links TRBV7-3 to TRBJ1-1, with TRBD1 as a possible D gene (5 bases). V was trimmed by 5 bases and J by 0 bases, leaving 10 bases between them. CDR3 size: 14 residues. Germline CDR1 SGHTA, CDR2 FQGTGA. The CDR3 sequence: CASSEGPMNTEAFF. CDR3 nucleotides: TGTGCCAGCAGCGAGGGACCGATGAACACTGAAGCTTTCTTT. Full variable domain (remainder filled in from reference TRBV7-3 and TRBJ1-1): GAGVSQTPSNKVTEKGKYVELRCDPISGHTALYWYRQSLGQGPEFLIYFQGTGAADDSGLPNDRFFAVRPEGSVSTLKIQRTERGDSAVYLCASSEGPMNTEAFFGQGTRLTVV.

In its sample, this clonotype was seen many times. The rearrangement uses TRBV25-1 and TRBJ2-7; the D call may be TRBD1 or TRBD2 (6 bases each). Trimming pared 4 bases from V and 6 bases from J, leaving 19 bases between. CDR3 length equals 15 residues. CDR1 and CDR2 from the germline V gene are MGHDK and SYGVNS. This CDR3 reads CASSAGAPEEGEQYF. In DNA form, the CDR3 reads TGTGCCAGCAGTGCGGGGGCGCCTGAGGAGGGCGAGCAGTACTTC.

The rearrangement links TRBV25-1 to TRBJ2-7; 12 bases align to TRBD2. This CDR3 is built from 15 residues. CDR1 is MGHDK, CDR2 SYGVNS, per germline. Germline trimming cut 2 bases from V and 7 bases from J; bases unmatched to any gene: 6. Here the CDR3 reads CASSETTSGGFEQYF. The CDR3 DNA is TGTGCCAGCAGTGAAACGACTAGCGGGGGCTTTGAGCAGTACTTC.

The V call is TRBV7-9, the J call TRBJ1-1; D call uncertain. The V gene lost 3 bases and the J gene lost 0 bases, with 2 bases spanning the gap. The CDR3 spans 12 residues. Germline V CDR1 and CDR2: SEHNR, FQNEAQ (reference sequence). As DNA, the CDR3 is TGTGCCAGCAGCTTTTTGAACACTGAAGCTTTCTTT. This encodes CASSFLNTEAFF.

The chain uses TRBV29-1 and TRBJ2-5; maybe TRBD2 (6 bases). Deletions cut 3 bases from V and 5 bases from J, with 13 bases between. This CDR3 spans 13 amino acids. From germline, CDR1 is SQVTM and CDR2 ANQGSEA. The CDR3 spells CSVDGGFLETQYF. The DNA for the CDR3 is TGCAGCGTTGATGGAGGGTTTCTGGAGACCCAGTACTTC.

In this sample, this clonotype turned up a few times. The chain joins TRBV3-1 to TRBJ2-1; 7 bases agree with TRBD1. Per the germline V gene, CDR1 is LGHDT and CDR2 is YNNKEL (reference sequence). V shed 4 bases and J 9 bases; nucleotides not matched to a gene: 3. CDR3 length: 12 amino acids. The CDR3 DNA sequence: TGTGCCAGCAGCCTAGACAGGGCTGAGCAGTTCTTC. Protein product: CASSLDRAEQFF.

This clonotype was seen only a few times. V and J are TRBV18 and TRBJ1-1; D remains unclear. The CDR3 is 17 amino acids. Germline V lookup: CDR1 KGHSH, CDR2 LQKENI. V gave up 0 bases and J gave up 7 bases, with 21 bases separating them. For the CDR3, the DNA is TGTGCCAGCTCACCACCTTCCAGAGGTACTTCGAGGAGTGAAGCTTTCTTT. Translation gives CASSPPSRGTSRSEAFF.

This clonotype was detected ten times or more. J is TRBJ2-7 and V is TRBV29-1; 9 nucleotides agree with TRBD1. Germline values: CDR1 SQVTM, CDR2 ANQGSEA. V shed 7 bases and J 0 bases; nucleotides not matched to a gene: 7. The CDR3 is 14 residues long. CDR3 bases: TGCAGCGCCACAGGGGGCGAGAGCTCCTACGAGCAGTACTTC. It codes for CSATGGESSYEQYF.

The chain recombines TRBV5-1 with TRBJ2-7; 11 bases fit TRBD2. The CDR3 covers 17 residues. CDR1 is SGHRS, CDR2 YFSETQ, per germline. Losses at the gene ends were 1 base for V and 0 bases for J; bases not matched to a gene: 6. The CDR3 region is CASSLLASGGSSYEQYF. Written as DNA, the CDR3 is TGCGCCAGCAGCTTGTTGGCTAGCGGGGGGAGCTCCTACGAGCAGTACTTC. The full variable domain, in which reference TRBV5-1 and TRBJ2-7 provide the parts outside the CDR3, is KAGVTQTPRYLIKTRGQQVTLSCSPISGHRSVSWYQQTPGQGLQFLFEYFSETQRNKGNFPGRFSGRQFSNSRSEMNVSTLELGDSALYLCASSLLASGGSSYEQYFGPGTRLTVT.

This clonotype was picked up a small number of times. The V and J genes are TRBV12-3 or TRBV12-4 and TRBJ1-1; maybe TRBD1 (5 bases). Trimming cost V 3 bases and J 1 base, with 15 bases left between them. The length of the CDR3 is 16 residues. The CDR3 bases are TGTGCCAGCAGTTTTCCCGGACAAAGACCGAACACTGAAGCTTTCTTT. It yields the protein CASSFPGQRPNTEAFF.

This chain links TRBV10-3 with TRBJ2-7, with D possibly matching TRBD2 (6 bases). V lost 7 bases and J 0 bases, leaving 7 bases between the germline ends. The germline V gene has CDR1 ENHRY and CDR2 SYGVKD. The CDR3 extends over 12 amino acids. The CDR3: CAITGGSYEQYF. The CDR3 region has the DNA TGTGCCATCACCGGGGGCTCCTACGAGCAGTACTTC.

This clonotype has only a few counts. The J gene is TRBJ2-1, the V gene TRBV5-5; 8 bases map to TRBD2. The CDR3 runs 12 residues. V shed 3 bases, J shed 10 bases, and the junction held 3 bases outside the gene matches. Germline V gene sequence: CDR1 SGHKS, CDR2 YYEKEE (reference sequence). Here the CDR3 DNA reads TGTGCCAGCAGCTCTTTAGCGGGGGAGCAGTTCTTC. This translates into CASSSLAGEQFF.